The next 19 T cell receptor beta chains were all read from a single sample in a study of regulatory T cells in long-lasting Graves disease. Building of the TCR beta libraries involved iRepertoire HTBI primers and Arm-PCR of CDR3 regions. MiXCR was run by TCRdb on the multiplex PCR reads, yielding one entry per CDR3 protein. The table includes about 400,000 distinct CDR3 sequences, about 15% detected once. The time point: newly diagnosed GD, antithyroid drugs for less than 3 months. TCR sequences were obtained from RNA taken from PBMCs. Separately, the same data were catalogued under a study of T cells in Graves' hyperthyroidism and ophthalmopathy.

Sequencing was performed on peripheral blood mononuclear cells (PBMCs), taken at new diagnosis, from a patient treated with antithyroid drugs. Receptors originate from a woman aged 40 to 55 with Graves disease.

A word on this clonotype: The junction departs from germline at one end; a sequencing error may be responsible. The chain combines TRBV6-1 with TRBJ2-6; D uncertain. The length of the CDR3 is 14 residues. The germline CDR1 and CDR2 sequences are MNHNS and SASEGT. The CDR3 protein is CAGSAEAGANVLTF. DNA of the CDR3: TGTGCCGGCAGTGCAGAGGCGGGGGCCAACGTCCTGACTTTC.

The table lists this clonotype with many counts. V and J are TRBV12-5 and TRBJ1-1; D ambiguous. Germline V gives CDR1 LGHNT, CDR2 FRNRAP. The CDR3 contains 14 residues. V shed 0 bases and J shed 0 bases, with 5 bases lying between them. The DNA for the CDR3 is TGTGCTAGTGGTTTGGTCCTGCTGAACACTGAAGCTTTCTTT. It is translated as CASGLVLLNTEAFF.

V and J are TRBV28 and TRBJ1-3; perhaps TRBD1 as D (5 bases). CDR3 size: 14 residues. V lost 6 bases, J lost 0 bases, and 9 bases lay in between. From germline, CDR1 is MDHEN and CDR2 SYDVKM. This CDR3 reads CASRNRISGNTIYF. CDR3 nucleotides: TGTGCCAGCAGAAACAGGATCTCTGGAAACACCATATATTTT.

This clonotype has a handful of counts. The rearrangement joins TRBV5-1 to TRBJ2-1, with 9 positions matching TRBD2. J gave up 5 bases and V 4 bases, and 10 bases lay outside the gene matches. This CDR3 comprises 16 residues. CDR1 and CDR2 from the germline V gene are SGHRS and YFSETQ. Here the CDR3 reads CASSTGLAHKNNEQFF. Written as DNA, the CDR3 is TGCGCCAGCAGCACCGGACTAGCGCACAAGAACAATGAGCAGTTCTTC.

This clonotype occurred many times. The rearrangement uses TRBV5-1 and TRBJ2-3; 7 nucleotides align to TRBD2. The germline V gene encodes CDR1 SGHRS and CDR2 YFSETQ. CDR3 size: 14 residues. Germline trimming cut 2 bases from V and 5 bases from J; bases unmatched to any gene: 5. The CDR3 sequence is CASSLIGLEDTQYF. DNA for the CDR3: TGCGCCAGCAGCTTAATCGGACTAGAAGATACGCAGTATTTT.

This clonotype occurred many times. The V and J genes are TRBV29-1 and TRBJ2-1, with TRBD2 matching over 7 bases. The CDR3 is 13 amino acids. Germline loops: CDR1 SQVTM, CDR2 ANQGSEA. J gave up 7 bases and V 7 bases, and 10 bases lay outside the gene matches. CDR3 protein: CSGGGKVTNEQFF. DNA for the CDR3: TGCAGCGGGGGGGGAAAGGTAACGAATGAGCAGTTCTTC.

The chain has TRBV6-5 and TRBJ2-1, with TRBD1 matching over 8 bases. The J call may not be correct, given that the DNA end is closer to TRBJ2-5. The CDR3 runs 15 residues. CDR1 MNHEY and CDR2 SVGAGI come from the germline V gene. The CDR3 loop is CASSWMQGAGETQYF. For the CDR3, the DNA is TGTGCCAGCAGTTGGATGCAGGGGGCGGGGGAGACCCAGTACTTC.

This clonotype showed up many times. This chain connects TRBV10-3 to TRBJ2-1; TRBD2 is a possible D gene (5 bases). V gave up 3 bases and J gave up 7 bases, with 10 bases separating them. In germline, CDR1 is ENHRY, CDR2 SYGVKD. This CDR3 has 13 residues. In DNA form, the CDR3 reads TGTGCCATCAGTGATGGACTTACAAATGAGCAGTTCTTC. Its translation is CAISDGLTNEQFF.

The sample holds many counts of this clonotype. The V call is TRBV7-8, the J call TRBJ2-5; D unclear. With 0 bases removed from V and 8 bases from J, the gap between germline ends came to 4 bases. The CDR3 runs to 11 residues. Germline V gives CDR1 SGHVS, CDR2 FQNEAQ. The chain's CDR3 is CASSLAFTQYF. The CDR3 region has the DNA TGTGCCAGCAGCTTAGCCTTTACCCAGTACTTC.

This rearrangement joins TRBV7-3 to TRBJ2-5, with TRBD2 identical over 9 bases. Germline V gives CDR1 SGHTA, CDR2 FQGTGA. V dropped 2 bases and J dropped 5; count of bases not matched to a gene: 6. The CDR3 consists of 15 residues. In DNA form, the CDR3 reads TGTGCCAGCAGCTTAGCGGGAGGGCCGTCCGAGACCCAGTACTTC. Translating gives CASSLAGGPSETQYF. The full variable domain, completed using reference TRBV7-3 and TRBJ2-5, is GAGVSQTPSNKVTEKGKYVELRCDPISGHTALYWYRQSLGQGPEFLIYFQGTGAADDSGLPNDRFFAVRPEGSVSTLKIQRTERGDSAVYLCASSLAGGPSETQYFGPGTRLLVL.

Comment on this clonotype: This may come from a read error, since a much larger clone is one base off. V usage is TRBV28 and J usage is TRBJ2-4; TRBD1 aligns across 9 bases. Per germline, CDR1 MDHEN and CDR2 SYDVKM. Trimming at V came to 7 bases and at J to 2 bases, leaving 12 bases not matched to a gene. The length of the CDR3 is 17 residues. The CDR3 DNA sequence: TGTGCCAGCATGGGTTGGGACAGGGTAGGGACCAAAAACATTCAGTACTTC. This translates into CASMGWDRVGTKNIQYF.

This clonotype was detected many times. The rearrangement uses TRBV6-5 and TRBJ2-7; TRBD2 agrees at 9 bases. The germline V gene has CDR1 MNHEY and CDR2 SVGAGI. Germline trimming cut 2 bases from V and 2 bases from J; bases unmatched to any gene: 13. The CDR3 has 18 amino acids. CDR3 in DNA: TGTGCCAGCAGTTACCATATCGGGCTAGCGGGACCTCCCTACGAGCAGTACTTC. Amino acids: CASSYHIGLAGPPYEQYF.

This clonotype was seen repeatedly, ten times or more. The V call is TRBV28, the J call TRBJ2-7, with D perhaps given as TRBD1 or TRBD2 (5 bases each). Germline lookup yields CDR1 MDHEN and CDR2 SYDVKM. This CDR3 contains 15 residues. V shed 3 bases and J shed 0 bases, with 12 bases lying between them. CDR3: CASSLGSGSSYEQYF. In DNA, the CDR3 is TGTGCCAGCAGTTTGGGTTCAGGGAGCTCCTACGAGCAGTACTTC. Combining the CDR3 with reference TRBV28 and TRBJ2-7 gives the whole variable domain DVKVTQSSRYLVKRTGEKVFLECVQDMDHENMFWYRQDPGLGLRLIYFSYDVKMKEKGDIPEGYSVSREKKERFSLILESASTNQTSMYLCASSLGSGSSYEQYFGPGTRLTVT.

This clonotype has a count of ten or more. CDR3 protein: CASSFPPGTSSNEQFF. CDR3 DNA: TGTGCCAGCAGTTTTCCCCCGGGAACCTCTAGCAATGAGCAGTTCTTC. The rearrangement joins TRBV28 to TRBJ2-1; perhaps TRBD2 as D (5 bases). The ends were cut back, 3 bases at V and 6 bases at J, with 18 bases in the middle. Germline CDR1 is MDHEN and CDR2 is SYDVKM. The CDR3 is made up of 16 amino acids.

At least ten counts were recorded for this clonotype. V usage is TRBV27 and J usage is TRBJ2-7; TRBD2 might be the D (6 bases). CDR1 is MNHEY and CDR2 is SMNVEV in the germline V gene (reference sequence). With 8 bases removed from V and 0 bases from J, the gap between germline ends came to 26 bases. The CDR3 extends over 18 amino acids. The CDR3 region has the DNA TGTGCCAGCGTTGGCGTAAAGGCGGAGGGCGCAGGCTCCTACGAGCAGTACTTC. Amino acids: CASVGVKAEGAGSYEQYF.

The chain recombines TRBV27 with TRBJ2-1; 7 positions match TRBD2. The CDR3 sequence is 15 residues long. The trim removed 4 bases at V and 0 bases at J, leaving 3 bases unmatched. Germline V gene lookup returns CDR1 MNHEY and CDR2 SMNVEV (reference sequence). The DNA for the CDR3 is TGTGCCAGCAGTTATAGCGGGTTCTCCTACAATGAGCAGTTCTTC. Translated: CASSYSGFSYNEQFF.

This clonotype was seen many times. The chain is built from TRBV7-2 and TRBJ2-2; D ambiguous. The CDR3 is 12 residues long. V gave up 1 base and J gave up 10 bases, with 7 bases separating them. Germline V gene lookup returns CDR1 SGHTA and CDR2 FQGNSA. CDR3 in amino acids: CASSLDLVELFF. In nucleotides, the CDR3 is TGTGCCAGCAGCTTAGATCTCGTGGAGCTGTTTTTT.

This clonotype came up many times. The V call is TRBV3-1, the J call TRBJ2-1, with D perhaps being TRBD1 or TRBD2 (6 bases each). The CDR3 runs to 14 residues. The germline V gene has CDR1 LGHDT and CDR2 YNNKEL (reference sequence). The V end was cut by 2 bases, the J end by 6 bases, with 11 bases between. The CDR3 spells CASSQRLGGNEQFF. In DNA, the CDR3 is TGTGCCAGCAGCCAAAGACTAGGGGGCAATGAGCAGTTCTTC.

This clonotype was recorded at least ten times. The chain is built from TRBV6-1 and TRBJ2-1; TRBD2 matches 11 bases. The junction had 10 bases not matched to a gene; V was cut back by 3 bases and J by 0 bases. CDR1 and CDR2 (germline): MNHNS, SASEGT. This CDR3 region has 19 residues. CDR3 DNA sequence: TGTGCCAGCAGTGAGGCCCCCGGGCTAGCGGGGGGCTCCTACAATGAGCAGTTCTTC. This encodes CASSEAPGLAGGSYNEQFF.